This record concerns one T cell receptor (beta chain) sequence. Sequence at one end of the junction differs from germline and may be a read error. Time point meaning: pretreatment peripheral blood. Method: immunoSEQ multiplex PCR; TCRdb's copy keeps in-frame clones and lacks some. The repertoire consists of tens of thousands of clones, with roughly 81% occurring once and the leading ten covering under 7.5%. These data belong to a study of PD-L1 blockade in urothelial cancer. The CDR3 extends over 15 amino acids. CDR1 and CDR2 (germline): SGHRS, YFSETQ. The rearrangement links TRBV5-1 to TRBJ2-7, with TRBD1 matching over 11 bases. This receptor was taken from a man between 65 and 85 years old with urothelial cancer. Here the sequenced sample was PBMCs, taken around atezolizumab (anti-PD-L1) treatment. The CDR3 DNA is TGTGCCAGCAGCCGCCTGGGACAGGGGGGTTACGAGCAGTACTTC. Protein product: CASSRLGQGGYEQYF. The variable domain in full, completed from reference TRBV5-1 and TRBJ2-7, reads KAGVTQTPRYLIKTRGQQVTLSCSPISGHRSVSWYQQTPGQGLQFLFEYFSETQRNKGNFPGRFSGRQFSNSRSEMNVSTLELGDSALYLCASSRLGQGGYEQYFGPGTRLTVT.